One and the same sample provided the 19 T cell receptor beta chains below, sequenced in a study of response to subunit inactivated influenza vaccine (dated 2018 in TCRdb). Library creation used RT-PCR. Sequencer: Illumina HiSeq 2500. Starting from the raw public reads, TCRdb applied fastp trimming at Q25, assembled clones with MiXCR and retained in-frame beta chains. When rows share a CDR3 protein, they turn into one entry using the most common DNA and genes. The sample profile shows about 520,000 distinct CDR3 sequences; roughly 9.7% of them were found once. Roughly 12% of the sample goes to the ten largest clones. The time point label here, explained by the study, means: approximately 40 days after influenza vaccine administration. Sample: PBMCs from blood, taken about 40 days after vaccination. These receptors all come from a man aged 45-65 years who received an inactivated influenza vaccine. Donor details come from another sample of the same person, matched by shared clones.

This clonotype was found a few times. The rearrangement joins TRBV5-1 to TRBJ2-3, with 7 bases identical to TRBD1. Trimming at V came to 4 bases and at J to 2 bases, leaving 10 bases not matched to a gene. Germline loops: CDR1 SGHRS, CDR2 YFSETQ. This CDR3 region has 16 residues. The CDR3 coding sequence is TGCGCCAGCAGCAAGGAGACAGGGAGTCTCACAGATACGCAGTATTTT. Residues: CASSKETGSLTDTQYF.

This clonotype was seen repeatedly, ten times or more. This chain uses TRBV12-3 or TRBV12-4 with TRBJ1-1; D unclear. Trimming took 5 bases from V and 0 from J, leaving 13 bases between them. The CDR3 runs 15 residues. The CDR3 nucleotides read TGTGCCAGCAGTATAAGGCGGTCTATGAACACTGAAGCTTTCTTT. As protein: CASSIRRSMNTEAFF.

This clonotype has a handful of counts. The CDR3 here is CSVEGVSSYEQYF. The DNA for the CDR3 is TGCAGCGTTGAAGGGGTGAGCTCCTACGAGCAGTACTTC. The chain is built from TRBV29-1 and TRBJ2-7; D is ambiguous. Germline assignment: CDR1 SQVTM and CDR2 ANQGSEA. There are 13 residues in the CDR3. Deletions cut 1 base from V and 0 bases from J, with 7 bases between.

This clonotype showed up many times. The chain joins TRBV7-9 to TRBJ2-1; the D is unclear. The CDR3 totals 12 residues. Germline V lookup: CDR1 SEHNR, CDR2 FQNEAQ (reference sequence). V lost 0 bases to trimming and J lost 6 bases, with 3 bases between them. The CDR3 here is CASSLASNEQFF. The DNA of the CDR3 is TGTGCCAGCAGCTTAGCCTCCAATGAGCAGTTCTTC. The full variable domain, in which reference TRBV7-9 and TRBJ2-1 provide the parts outside the CDR3, is DTGVSQNPRHKITKRGQNVTFRCDPISEHNRLYWYRQTLGQGPEFLTYFQNEAQLEKSRLLSDRFSAERPKGSFSTLEIQRTEQGDSAMYLCASSLASNEQFFGPGTRLTVL.

V gene TRBV20-1 combines with J gene TRBJ1-4, with 10 bases matching TRBD1. Per germline, CDR1 DFQATT and CDR2 SNEGSKA (reference sequence). The trim removed 3 bases at V and 1 base at J, leaving 17 bases unmatched. This CDR3 has 20 amino acids. The DNA for the CDR3 is TGCAGTGCTAGGGGGAGTTTTGGGACAGGGGACCAGATAACTAATGAAAAACTGTTTTTT. Translated: CSARGSFGTGDQITNEKLFF.

This clonotype was found a few times. The V and J genes are TRBV28 and TRBJ2-1; perhaps TRBD1 as D (6 bases). CDR3 length: 14 amino acids. V gave up 7 bases and J gave up 4 bases, with 14 bases separating them. The germline V gene has CDR1 MDHEN and CDR2 SYDVKM. CDR3 coding DNA: TGTGCCAGCAACATGGACAGCGCGTACAATGAGCAGTTCTTC. This encodes CASNMDSAYNEQFF.

The V call is TRBV12-3 or TRBV12-4, the J call TRBJ1-5; 12 bases fit TRBD1. The CDR3 loop spans 17 amino acids. V shed 5 bases, J shed 6 bases, and the junction held 11 bases outside the gene matches. CDR3 region: CASSLRDRGRWGQPQHF. The DNA for the CDR3 is TGTGCCAGCAGTCTCCGGGACAGGGGGCGCTGGGGTCAGCCCCAGCATTTT.

This clonotype has just a few counts. The J gene is TRBJ1-5, the V gene TRBV10-3; maybe TRBD1 (5 bases). CDR1 and CDR2 (germline): ENHRY, SYGVKD. V was cut by 6 bases and J by 3 bases, with 12 bases left in between. This CDR3 is built from 14 residues. The CDR3 sequence is CAIREQGPNQPQHF. The CDR3 DNA sequence: TGTGCCATCAGAGAGCAGGGTCCCAATCAGCCCCAGCATTTT.

This clonotype was recorded many times. This chain joins TRBV29-1 and TRBJ2-7; D uncertain. Germline V gene data show CDR1 as SQVTM and CDR2 as ANQGSEA. V was cut by 6 bases and J by 0 bases, with 9 bases left in between. CDR3 length equals 12 residues. This CDR3 is CSVQVNSYEQYF. The CDR3, as DNA: TGCAGCGTCCAGGTAAACTCCTACGAGCAGTACTTC.

This sequence joins TRBV15 and TRBJ2-7, with D possibly matching TRBD2 (6 bases). This CDR3 has 14 residues. CDR1 and CDR2 (germline): LNHNV, YYDKDF (reference sequence). Trimming cost V 5 bases and J 2 bases, with 13 bases left between them. CDR3: CATSGSGLTYEQYF. CDR3 nucleotide sequence: TGTGCCACCAGCGGCAGTGGACTAACCTACGAGCAGTACTTC.

The chain links TRBV5-6 to TRBJ1-2; 8 positions match TRBD1. Germline loops: CDR1 SGHDT, CDR2 YYEEEE. J gave up 1 base and V 5 bases, and 7 bases lay outside the gene matches. This CDR3 has 15 amino acids. The CDR3 nucleotides read TGTGCCAGCAGACGGACAGGGAACCATAACTATGGCTACACCTTC. It yields the protein CASRRTGNHNYGYTF.

This clonotype was found a few times. The chain combines TRBV5-1 with TRBJ2-5; a weak D match, TRBD1 (5 bases). CDR1 and CDR2 (germline): SGHRS, YFSETQ. V lost 4 bases to trimming and J lost 2 bases, with 9 bases between them. The CDR3 contains 13 residues. In DNA form, the CDR3 reads TGCGCCAGCAGCGTCCAGGGTCAAGAGACCCAGTACTTC. Translating it yields CASSVQGQETQYF.

This clonotype was seen a handful of times. The chain combines TRBV7-2 with TRBJ1-1; D is unclear. Trimming left V 0 bases short and J 4 bases short, with 15 bases between. Looked up from germline, CDR1 is SGHTA and CDR2 is FQGNSA. This CDR3 has 16 amino acids. The CDR3 DNA is TGTGCCAGCAGCTTAGCGCCTAGGACTAGCGGCACTGAAGCTTTCTTT. It is translated as CASSLAPRTSGTEAFF.

This clonotype turned up a few times. The chain couples TRBV7-6 to TRBJ2-7; D is perhaps TRBD1 or TRBD2 (5 bases each). Trimming shortened V by 1 base and J by 6 bases, and 13 bases separated the two germline ends. Germline assignment: CDR1 SGHVS and CDR2 FNYEAQ. This CDR3 comprises 14 residues. In nucleotides, the CDR3 is TGTGCCAGCAGCTTAGACGGGGCGGAAATCGAGCAGTACTTC. Amino acids: CASSLDGAEIEQYF.

J is TRBJ2-1 and V is TRBV30; 8 positions agree with TRBD2. This CDR3 spans 14 amino acids. The ends lost 4 bases at V and 7 bases at J; junction bases unmatched: 9. Germline CDR1 GTSNPN, CDR2 SVGIG (reference sequence). The CDR3, as DNA: TGTGCCTGGAATCGGGGGGGCCTGGAAAATGAGCAGTTCTTC. It codes for CAWNRGGLENEQFF.

The J gene is TRBJ2-5, the V gene TRBV12-3 or TRBV12-4; 8 bases match TRBD2. CDR3 length: 17 amino acids. J gave up 3 bases and V 3 bases, and 12 bases lay outside the gene matches. The CDR3 here is CASSFEGLAGPEETQYF. CDR3 nucleotide sequence: TGTGCCAGCAGTTTCGAGGGGCTAGCGGGTCCTGAAGAGACCCAGTACTTC.

There are a few counts of this clonotype. The chain carries TRBV20-1 and TRBJ2-1; 9 bases match TRBD1. This CDR3 is built from 18 residues. Germline V lookup: CDR1 DFQATT, CDR2 SNEGSKA (reference sequence). Germline trimming cut 5 bases from V and 7 bases from J; bases unmatched to any gene: 21. Written as DNA, the CDR3 is TGCAGTGCTTGGAACCGGGACAGGGTTTTTGGAAATACAAATGAGCAGTTCTTC. As protein: CSAWNRDRVFGNTNEQFF.

The chain has TRBV29-1 and TRBJ2-7; 16 bases map to TRBD2. Germline V CDR1 and CDR2: SQVTM, ANQGSEA. V dropped 5 bases and J dropped 3; count of bases not matched to a gene: 16. The CDR3 loop spans 19 amino acids. The CDR3 sequence: CSVRQGPPGLAGGNYEQYF. Here the CDR3 DNA reads TGCAGCGTTCGACAGGGGCCTCCGGGACTAGCGGGGGGGAACTACGAGCAGTACTTC.

The gene calls are TRBV7-9 and TRBJ1-4; 8 positions match TRBD1. The germline V gene encodes CDR1 SEHNR and CDR2 FQNEAQ (reference sequence). J lost 8 bases, V lost 4 bases, and 3 bases had no gene match. The CDR3 sequence is 13 residues long. The CDR3 bases are TGTGCCAGCAGCTGGACAGGGATGGAAAAACTGTTTTTT. It codes for CASSWTGMEKLFF.